This T cell receptor beta chain emerged from a study of post-analysis software for immune sequencing data. Findings and limits, study-wide: Four to six TRBV segments appeared more often in patients than in controls, and TRBV5-6, TRBV5-1 and TRBV20-1 were among these.

Unique molecular identifiers tagged the TCR beta cDNA libraries. A single record per CDR3 protein comes from TCRdb applying MiXCR to the PCR reads. The repertoire holds fewer than 700,000 distinct CDR3 sequences, with around 47% as singletons. A note on this clonotype: Its target is not known.

Trimming pared 0 bases from V and 4 bases from J, leaving 16 bases between. Germline CDR1 reads SGHRS; CDR2 reads YFSETQ. The length of the CDR3 is 16 residues. This TCR derives from a girl aged 5-17 years with multiple sclerosis. Source material: blood. V usage is TRBV5-1 and J usage is TRBJ1-1, with a tentative D call TRBD1 (5 bases). This CDR3 reads CASSLVGGVTATEAFF. Written as DNA, the CDR3 is TGCGCCAGCAGCTTGGTGGGGGGGGTAACGGCCACTGAAGCTTTCTTT.